What follows are 5 T cell receptor beta chains derived from one specimen sequenced in a study of blood T cell repertoires in COVID-19 (dated by TCRdb to the early 2020s). The method was the immunoSEQ multiplex PCR assay. Held by TCRdb, this immuneACCESS table contains in-frame sequences only and omits some clones. Under half of the omission traces to an unresolved V gene where checked; the cause of the rest is unknown. This sample has more than 150,000 clones in its table, and 80% to 90% of those were observed once. Approximately 12% of the sample belongs to the ten largest clones. Sequencing used peripheral blood. Every receptor here comes from a woman in her seventies with COVID-19, enrolled during active disease.

The rearrangement links TRBV11-2 to TRBJ2-1, with D maybe TRBD2 (5 bases). The germline V gene has CDR1 SGHAT and CDR2 FQNNGV. The V end lost 5 bases, the J end lost 0 bases, and 14 bases lay between the germline ends. This CDR3 has 16 residues. CDR3 DNA sequence: TGTGCCAGCAGCACCGGACTGTCCCCCTCCTACAATGAGCAGTTCTTC. Residues: CASSTGLSPSYNEQFF.

The V gene is TRBV5-1, the J gene TRBJ2-1; TRBD1 aligns across 7 bases. The CDR3 has 15 residues. V was pared by 6 bases and J by 9 bases, with 15 bases of the junction left unmatched. Per the germline V gene, CDR1 is SGHRS and CDR2 is YFSETQ. The DNA of the CDR3 is TGCGCCAGCATCATAGGGGGCACCTCTGTGGGTGAGCAGTTCTTC. Amino acids: CASIIGGTSVGEQFF.

This clone was observed a few times. CDR3 coding DNA: TGTGCCAGCAGCGTATCCCACGGGACAGGGGAGAACTATGGCTACACCTTC. The encoded protein is CASSVSHGTGENYGYTF. The chain couples TRBV9 to TRBJ1-2; TRBD1 aligns across 10 bases. With 1 base clipped from V and 2 bases from J, the junction kept 8 bases outside the gene matches. Germline lookup yields CDR1 SGDLS and CDR2 YYNGEE. The CDR3 runs to 17 residues.

Only a few counts were recorded for this clone. The V call is TRBV5-4, the J call TRBJ2-5; TRBD1 matches at 9 bases. The CDR3 runs to 14 residues. J was trimmed by 7 bases and V by 10 bases; bases with no gene match: 14. Germline V gene sequence: CDR1 SGHNT, CDR2 YYREEE (reference sequence). The CDR3 loop reads CAAMRTGERGTQYF. The CDR3 DNA sequence: TGTGCCGCCATGCGGACAGGGGAAAGGGGGACCCAGTACTTC.

J is TRBJ2-7 and V is TRBV11-3, with 14 bases lining up with TRBD2. Germline V gives CDR1 SGHNT, CDR2 YENEEA. J was trimmed by 3 bases and V by 5 bases; bases with no gene match: 6. The CDR3 covers 16 residues. The CDR3 DNA sequence: TGTGCCAGCAGCGCGCCGACTAGCGGGAGGGTCTACGAGCAGTACTTC. As protein: CASSAPTSGRVYEQYF.